This T cell receptor (beta chain) was profiled in a study of shared clonotypes between healthy human individuals. In the case of this clone: Other DNA variants within this sample encode the same CDR3.

Clones were read by immunoSEQ multiplex PCR, and TCRdb kept only the in-frame ones, dropping some. The repertoire holds 2.3 million or so clones, with approximately 95% as singletons. Looked up from germline, CDR1 is SGHDT and CDR2 is YYEEEE. V was pared by 3 bases and J by 0 bases, with 2 bases of the junction left unmatched. The CDR3 loop spans 15 amino acids. This receptor was taken from a man aged 18-30 years in good health. Some clones in this sample may be carry-over from other donors' samples. This chain links TRBV5-6 with TRBJ2-3; 9 bases fit TRBD2. Material for sequencing was naive CD4+ T cells from PBMCs. The subset denotes: CD45RA+ positively selected. The CDR3 reads CASSSLAGSTDTQYF. CDR3 nucleotide sequence: TGTGCCAGCAGCTCCCTAGCGGGGAGCACAGATACGCAGTATTTT.